The clone carrying this T cell receptor beta chain has more than one count but fewer than ten. The antigen is undetermined. These data come from a study of T cell repertoires in cytomegalovirus infection. About the research overall: Public signatures in TCR beta pointed to CMV infection and matching HLA type. Notes on the study in general: The ex vivo response was dominated by HLA-C-restricted CMV-specific TCR beta clonotypes. CMV carriers with the relevant HLA were identified by cumulative public TCR beta family frequency.

One entry per CDR3 protein, called by TCRdb with MiXCR from the reads. Of 200,000 to 300,000 distinct CDR3 sequences in the sample, approximately 8.3% were seen once. The TCR sequence derives from a human donor in good health (CMV status not recorded). Some clones in this sample may be carry-over from other donors' samples. Sequenced: PBMCs.

The CDR3 DNA reads as TGTGCCAGTAGGGTCAGGGGGCAAGAGACCCAGTACTTC. Translation gives CASRVRGQETQYF. The chain carries TRBV19 and TRBJ2-5; 7 bases line up with TRBD1. Germline loops: CDR1 LNHDA, CDR2 SQIVND (reference sequence). Trimming removed 6 bases from V and 2 bases from J; junction bases left unmatched: 3. CDR3 size: 13 residues.